The text below deals with one T cell receptor (beta chain). This sample is part of a study of patients and donors after allogeneic stem cell transplantation. This CDR3 region has 13 residues. V lost 1 base, J lost 6 bases, and 2 bases stayed unmatched. CDR1 and CDR2 from the germline V gene are MGHRA and YSYEKL. TCRdb ran MiXCR on the RT-PCR reads and lists one entry per CDR3 protein. The sample shows about 200,000 distinct CDR3 sequences, about 37% of them seen only once. This chain links TRBV4-1 with TRBJ1-2; 7 bases are a match to TRBD1. Sequencing input: blood, either unsorted or a sorted T cell fraction (not recorded which). This clonotype was sampled from a human donor who was either an allogeneic HSCT recipient or a stem cell or donor lymphocyte infusion donor (not recorded which). It is not recorded whose cells these are; they may come from a transplant donor. CDR3 DNA sequence: TGCGCCAGCAGCCAAGCCACAGGGGATGGCTACACCTTC. Its protein is CASSQATGDGYTF.